The following is a T cell receptor (beta chain) sequence with its context. Its antigen is unknown. Base qualities are not provided; no much larger clone lies one nucleotide away. Whole blood was collected in K2EDTA tubes by collaborating institutions according to the institutions' own protocols. For TCRbeta analysis, collaborators shipped samples in one of three forms: frozen whole blood, isolated PBMCs, or DNA extracted from either of those sample types. The data originate from a study of blood T cell repertoires in COVID-19 (dated by TCRdb to about 2020). A note on the overall study: The collaborator samples originated in the United States, Italy and Spain and spanned the acute and convalescent phases of COVID-19. Deeply sampled blood TCRbeta repertoires from subjects exposed to, actively infected with, or recovered from COVID-19 were included in the dataset. Samples were obtained from the ongoing ImmuneRACE study (first 160 participants) and from about 1,300 subjects provided by 6 global collaborators. Sample metadata almost always included a de-identified subject ID, COVID-19 status, age in years and sex. The prospective study material was composed of cDNA or gDNA derived from T cells, B-cell-depleted T cells, or PBMCs. HLA class I and class II types, where available, came from metadata supplied by the sample provider rather than from assay-based typing. The repertoires were made available in a free public database intended to serve as a resource for research on the immune response to SARS-CoV-2. General study outcomes and caveats: Clinical and demographic metadata were provided uncurated, with the amount varying by source and participant.

TCRbeta CDR3 regions were amplified from genomic DNA using the immunoSEQ Assay, a bias-controlled multiplex PCR. From the authors' description of their analysis: Nucleated cell counts per sample were estimated from amplification of reference gene primers within the assay. Sequence reads were collapsed and filtered to measure the absolute abundance of every unique TCRbeta CDR3 rearrangement. For each sample, productive Simpson clonality was calculated as the square root of Simpson's diversity index across productive rearrangements. TCRdb stores this immuneACCESS table with in-frame sequences only. Part of the clones is absent; in the studies checked, under half of the shortfall reflects unresolved V genes, and no reason is known for the rest. D and trimming were read from the DNA, whereas the V and J calls and clone size are those reported in that table. This sample gives under 200,000 clones in total; around 87% of them show up just once. The top ten clonotypes cover roughly 2.6% of the sample.

Cut back by 1 base and 4 bases, the V and J ends lie 10 bases apart. Including the terminal cysteine and phenylalanine, the CDR3 comprises 14 residues. The kept DNA is CDR3 alone, 42 bases in frame from the first base. CDR1 LNHDA and CDR2 SQIVND are derived from the germline V gene (reference sequence). Sequenced: peripheral blood. The sequence joins TRBV19 to TRBJ1-2; possibly the D gene is TRBD1, per 5 matching bases. This receptor was obtained from a man aged 35-49 years with active or convalescent COVID-19. The CDR3 region has the sequence CASSIGGGSYGYTF. The nucleotides are TGTGCCAGTAGTATAGGCGGGGGAAGCTATGGCTACACCTTC.